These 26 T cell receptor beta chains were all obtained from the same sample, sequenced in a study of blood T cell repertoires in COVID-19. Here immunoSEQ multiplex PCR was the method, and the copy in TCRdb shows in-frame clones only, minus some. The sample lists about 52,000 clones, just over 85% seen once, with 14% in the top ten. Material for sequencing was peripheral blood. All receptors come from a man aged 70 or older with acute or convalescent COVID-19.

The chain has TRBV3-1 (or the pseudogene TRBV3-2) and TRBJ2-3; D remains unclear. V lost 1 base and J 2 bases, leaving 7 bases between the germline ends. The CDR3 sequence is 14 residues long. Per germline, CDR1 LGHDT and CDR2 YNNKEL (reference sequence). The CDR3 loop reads CASSQGTYTDTQYF. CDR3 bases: TGTGCCAGCAGCCAAGGCACCTACACAGATACGCAGTATTTT.

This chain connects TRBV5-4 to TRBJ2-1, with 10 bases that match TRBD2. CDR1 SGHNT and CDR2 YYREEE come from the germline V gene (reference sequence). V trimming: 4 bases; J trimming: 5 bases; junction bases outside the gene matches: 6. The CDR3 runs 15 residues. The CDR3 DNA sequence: TGTGCCAGCAGCCGGGGGACTAGCGTCGACAATGAGCAGTTCTTC. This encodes CASSRGTSVDNEQFF. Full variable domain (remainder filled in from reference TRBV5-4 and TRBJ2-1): ETGVTQSPTHLIKTRGQQVTLRCSSQSGHNTVSWYQQALGQGPQFIFQYYREEENGRGNFPPRFSGLQFPNYSSELNVNALELDDSALYLCASSRGTSVDNEQFFGPGTRLTVL.

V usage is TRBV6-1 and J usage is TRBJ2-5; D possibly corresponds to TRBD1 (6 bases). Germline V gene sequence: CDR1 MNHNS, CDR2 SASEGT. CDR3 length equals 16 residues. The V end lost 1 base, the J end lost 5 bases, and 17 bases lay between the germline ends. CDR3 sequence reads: CASSEDSGGARETQYF. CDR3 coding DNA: TGTGCCAGCAGTGAAGACAGTGGGGGCGCGAGGGAGACCCAGTACTTC.

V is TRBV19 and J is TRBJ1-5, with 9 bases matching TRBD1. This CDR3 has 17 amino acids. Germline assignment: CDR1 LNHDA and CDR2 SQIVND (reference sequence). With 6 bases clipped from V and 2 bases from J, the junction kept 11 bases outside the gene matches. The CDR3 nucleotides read TGTGCCAGTAGGGCTCGGGACAGGGAAGGGGGCAATCAGCCCCAGCATTTT. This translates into CASRARDREGGNQPQHF.

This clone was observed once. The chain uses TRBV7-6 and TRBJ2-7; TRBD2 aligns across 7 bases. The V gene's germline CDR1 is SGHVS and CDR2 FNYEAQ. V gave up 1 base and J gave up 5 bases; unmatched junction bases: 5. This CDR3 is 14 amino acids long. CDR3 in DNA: TGTGCCAGCAGCTTAGGCGGGAGTAGGAACGAGCAGTACTTC. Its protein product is CASSLGGSRNEQYF.

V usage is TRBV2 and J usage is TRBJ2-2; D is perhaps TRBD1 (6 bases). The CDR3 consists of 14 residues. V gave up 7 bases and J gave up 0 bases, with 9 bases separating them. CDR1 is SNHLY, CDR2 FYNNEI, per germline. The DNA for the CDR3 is TGTGCCAGCACAGGGGCCCCGAACACCGGGGAGCTGTTTTTT. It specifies CASTGAPNTGELFF.

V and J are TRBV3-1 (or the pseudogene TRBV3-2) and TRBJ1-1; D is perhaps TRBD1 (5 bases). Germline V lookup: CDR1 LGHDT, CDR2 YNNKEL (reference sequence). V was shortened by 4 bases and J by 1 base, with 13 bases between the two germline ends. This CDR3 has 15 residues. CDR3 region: CASSPPGDRNTEAFF. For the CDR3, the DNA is TGTGCCAGCAGCCCTCCCGGTGACAGGAACACTGAAGCTTTCTTT.

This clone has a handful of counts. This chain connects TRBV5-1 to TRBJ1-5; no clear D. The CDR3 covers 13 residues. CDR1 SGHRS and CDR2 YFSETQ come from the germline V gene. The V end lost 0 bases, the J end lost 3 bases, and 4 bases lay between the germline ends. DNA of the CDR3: TGCGCCAGCAGCTTGGCCGTCAATCAGCCCCAGCATTTT. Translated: CASSLAVNQPQHF.

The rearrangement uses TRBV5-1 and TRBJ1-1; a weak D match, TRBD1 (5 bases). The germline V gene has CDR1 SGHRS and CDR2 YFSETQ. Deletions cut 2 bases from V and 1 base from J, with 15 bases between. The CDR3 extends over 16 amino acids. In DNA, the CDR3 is TGCGCCAGCAGCTTTTCACCAGGGCTCGGGAACACTGAAGCTTTCTTT. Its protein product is CASSFSPGLGNTEAFF.

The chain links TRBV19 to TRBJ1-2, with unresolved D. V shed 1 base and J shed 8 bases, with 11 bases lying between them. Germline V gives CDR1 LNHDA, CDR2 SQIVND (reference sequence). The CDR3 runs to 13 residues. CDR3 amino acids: CASSIVDSSGYTF. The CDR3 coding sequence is TGTGCCAGTAGTATAGTCGATAGCAGCGGCTACACCTTC. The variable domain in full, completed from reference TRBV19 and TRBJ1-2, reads DGGITQSPKYLFRKEGQNVTLSCEQNLNHDAMYWYRQDPGQGLRLIYYSQIVNDFQKGDIAEGYSVSREKKESFPLTVTSAQKNPTAFYLCASSIVDSSGYTFGSGTRLTVV.

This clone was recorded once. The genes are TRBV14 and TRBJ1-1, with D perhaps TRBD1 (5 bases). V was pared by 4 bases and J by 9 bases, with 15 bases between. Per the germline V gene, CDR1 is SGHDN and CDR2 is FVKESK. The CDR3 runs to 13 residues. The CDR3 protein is CASSPTPDSKAFF. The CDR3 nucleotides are TGTGCCAGCAGCCCTACACCTGACAGCAAAGCTTTCTTT.

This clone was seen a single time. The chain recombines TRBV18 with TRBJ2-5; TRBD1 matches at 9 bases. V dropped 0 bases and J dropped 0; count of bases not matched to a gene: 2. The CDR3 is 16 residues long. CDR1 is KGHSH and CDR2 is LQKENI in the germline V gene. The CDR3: CASSPPGTGNQETQYF. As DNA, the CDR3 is TGTGCCAGCTCACCACCCGGGACAGGGAACCAAGAGACCCAGTACTTC.

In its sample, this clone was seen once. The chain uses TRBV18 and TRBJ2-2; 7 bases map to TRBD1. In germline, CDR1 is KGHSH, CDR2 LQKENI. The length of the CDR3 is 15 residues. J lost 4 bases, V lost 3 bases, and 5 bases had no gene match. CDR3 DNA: TGTGCCAGCTCACCGATCCCAGGGGGCACCGGGGAGCTGTTTTTT. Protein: CASSPIPGGTGELFF.

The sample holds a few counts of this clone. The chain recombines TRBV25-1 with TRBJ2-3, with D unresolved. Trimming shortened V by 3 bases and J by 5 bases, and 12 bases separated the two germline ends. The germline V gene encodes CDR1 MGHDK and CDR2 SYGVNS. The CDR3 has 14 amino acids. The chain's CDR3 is CASSDRARGDTQYF. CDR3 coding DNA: TGTGCCAGCAGTGACAGAGCTAGAGGAGATACGCAGTATTTT.

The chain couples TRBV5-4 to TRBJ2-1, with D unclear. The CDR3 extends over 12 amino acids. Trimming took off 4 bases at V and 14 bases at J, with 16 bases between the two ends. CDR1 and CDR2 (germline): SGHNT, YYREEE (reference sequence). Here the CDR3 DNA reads TGTGCCAGCAGCCCCAACGTGGCACAGAAGTTCTTC. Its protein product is CASSPNVAQKFF.

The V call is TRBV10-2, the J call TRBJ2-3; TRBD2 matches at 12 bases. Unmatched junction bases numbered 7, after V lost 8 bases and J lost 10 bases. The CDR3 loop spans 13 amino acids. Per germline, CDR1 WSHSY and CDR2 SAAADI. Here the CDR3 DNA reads TGCGCCAGCTACCTCGGACTAGCGGGGCCGCAGTATTTT. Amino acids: CASYLGLAGPQYF.

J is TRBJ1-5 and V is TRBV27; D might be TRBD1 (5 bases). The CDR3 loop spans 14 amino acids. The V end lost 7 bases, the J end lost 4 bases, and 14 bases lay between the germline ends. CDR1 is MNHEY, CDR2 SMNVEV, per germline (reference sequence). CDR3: CASTPQGLNQPQHF. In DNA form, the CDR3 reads TGTGCCAGCACTCCCCAGGGCCTTAATCAGCCCCAGCATTTT.

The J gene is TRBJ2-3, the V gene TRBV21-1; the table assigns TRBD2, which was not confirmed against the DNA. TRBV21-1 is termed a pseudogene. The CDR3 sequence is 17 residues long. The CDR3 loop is CASSKETGGPSTDTQYF. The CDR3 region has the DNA TGTGCCAGCAGCAAAGAAACGGGAGGGCCGTCCACAGATACGCAGTATTTT.

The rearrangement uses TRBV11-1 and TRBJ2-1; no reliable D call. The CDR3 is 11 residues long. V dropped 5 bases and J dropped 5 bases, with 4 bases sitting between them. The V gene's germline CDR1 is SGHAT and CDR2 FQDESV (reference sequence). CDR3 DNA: TGTGCCAGCAGCCTACACAATGAGCAGTTCTTC. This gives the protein CASSLHNEQFF.

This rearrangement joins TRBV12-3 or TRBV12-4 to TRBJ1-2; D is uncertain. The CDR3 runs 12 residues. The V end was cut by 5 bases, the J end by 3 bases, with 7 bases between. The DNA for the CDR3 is TGTGCCAGCAGTCTCCGTGACTATGGCTACACCTTC. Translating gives CASSLRDYGYTF.

The CDR3 loop is CASSPLVGVRKQYF. CDR3 coding DNA: TGCGCCAGCAGCCCGCTAGTCGGTGTTAGGAAGCAGTACTTC. This rearrangement joins TRBV4-1 to TRBJ2-7; unclear D gene. Germline values: CDR1 MGHRA, CDR2 YSYEKL. The CDR3 runs 14 residues. V gave up 4 bases and J gave up 8 bases, with 18 bases separating them.

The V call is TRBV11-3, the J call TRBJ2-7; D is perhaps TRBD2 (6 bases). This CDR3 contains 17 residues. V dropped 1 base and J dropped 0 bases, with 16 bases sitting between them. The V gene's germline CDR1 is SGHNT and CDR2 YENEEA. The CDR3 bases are TGTGCCAGCAGCTTAGGGGGGGTTCCTCCAGCCTCCTACGAGCAGTACGTC. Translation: CASSLGGVPPASYEQYV.

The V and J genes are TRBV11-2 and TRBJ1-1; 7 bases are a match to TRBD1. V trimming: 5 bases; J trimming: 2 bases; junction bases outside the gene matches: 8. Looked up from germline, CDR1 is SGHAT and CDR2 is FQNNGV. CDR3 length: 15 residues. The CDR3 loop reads CASSTDRDGNTEAFF. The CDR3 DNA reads TGTGCCAGCAGCACCGACAGGGATGGCAACACTGAAGCTTTCTTT.

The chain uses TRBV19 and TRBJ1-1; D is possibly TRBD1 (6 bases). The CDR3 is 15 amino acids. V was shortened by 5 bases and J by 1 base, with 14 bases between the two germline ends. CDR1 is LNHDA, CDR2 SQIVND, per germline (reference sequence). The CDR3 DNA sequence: TGTGCCAGTAGTCCCTCGGACAGACGGAACACTGAAGCTTTCTTT. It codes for CASSPSDRRNTEAFF.

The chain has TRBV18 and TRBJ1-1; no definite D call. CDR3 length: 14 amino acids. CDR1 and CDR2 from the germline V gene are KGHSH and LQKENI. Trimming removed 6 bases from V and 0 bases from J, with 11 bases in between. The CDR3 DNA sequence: TGTGCCAGCTCCATGGCCATGATGAACACTGAAGCTTTCTTT. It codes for CASSMAMMNTEAFF.

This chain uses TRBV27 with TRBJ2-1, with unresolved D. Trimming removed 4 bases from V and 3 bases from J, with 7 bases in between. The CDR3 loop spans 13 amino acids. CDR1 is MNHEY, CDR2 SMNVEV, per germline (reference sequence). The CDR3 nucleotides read TGTGCCAGCAGTTATGACTTCTACAATGAGCAGTTCTTC. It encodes CASSYDFYNEQFF.